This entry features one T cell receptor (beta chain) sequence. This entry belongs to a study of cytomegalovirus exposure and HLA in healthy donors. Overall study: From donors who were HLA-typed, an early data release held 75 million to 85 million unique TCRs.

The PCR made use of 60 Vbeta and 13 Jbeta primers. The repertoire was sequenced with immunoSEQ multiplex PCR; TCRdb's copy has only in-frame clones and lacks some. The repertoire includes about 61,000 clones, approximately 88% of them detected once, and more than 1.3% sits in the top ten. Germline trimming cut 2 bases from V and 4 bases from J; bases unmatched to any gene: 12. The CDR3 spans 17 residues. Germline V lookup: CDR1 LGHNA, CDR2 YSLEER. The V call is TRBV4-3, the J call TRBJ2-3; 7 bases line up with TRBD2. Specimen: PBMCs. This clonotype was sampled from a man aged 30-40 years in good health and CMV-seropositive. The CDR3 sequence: CASSQRPSGIPADTQYF. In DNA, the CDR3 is TGCGCCAGCAGCCAACGTCCCAGCGGGATCCCCGCAGATACGCAGTATTTT.